This T cell receptor (beta chain) was observed in a study of untreated major depressive disorder. General study points: In every subject, the five largest TRBV05-01 clones were private. Depressed patients' CD4+ T cells carried increased TRBV05-01 (Vbeta 5.1) usage versus control CD4+ T cells.

The V and J ends lost 3 bases and 5 bases respectively, with 22 bases between them. This CDR3 is 17 amino acids long. Germline V CDR1 and CDR2: KGHSH, LQKENI. The repertoire was sequenced with immunoSEQ multiplex PCR; TCRdb's copy has only in-frame clones and lacks some. The sample includes roughly 17,000 clones, roughly 90% seen only once; the top ten take roughly 0.6%. In this sample, this clone turned up a few times. What it recognizes is unknown. The sample taken for sequencing was CD4+ T cells from PBMCs. The receptor's source is a woman aged 40 to 50 with major depressive disorder. The chain joins TRBV18 to TRBJ1-1, with no clear D. The CDR3: CASSPSDVDPERTEAFF. The CDR3 nucleotides are TGTGCCAGCTCACCCTCGGATGTAGACCCGGAAAGGACTGAAGCTTTCTTT.